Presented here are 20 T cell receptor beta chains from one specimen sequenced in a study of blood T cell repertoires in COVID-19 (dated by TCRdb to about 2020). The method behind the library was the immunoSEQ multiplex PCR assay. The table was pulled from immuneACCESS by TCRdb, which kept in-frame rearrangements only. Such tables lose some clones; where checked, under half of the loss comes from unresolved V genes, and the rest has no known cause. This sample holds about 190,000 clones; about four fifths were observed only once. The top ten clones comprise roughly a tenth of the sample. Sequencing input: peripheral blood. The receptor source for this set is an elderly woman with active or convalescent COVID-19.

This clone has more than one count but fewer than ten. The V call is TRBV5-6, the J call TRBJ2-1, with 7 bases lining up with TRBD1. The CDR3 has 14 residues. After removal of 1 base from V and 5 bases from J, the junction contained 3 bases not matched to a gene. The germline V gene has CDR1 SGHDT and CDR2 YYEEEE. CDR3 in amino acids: CASSLSGQNNEQFF. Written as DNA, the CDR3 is TGTGCCAGCAGCTTGTCGGGACAGAACAATGAGCAGTTCTTC.

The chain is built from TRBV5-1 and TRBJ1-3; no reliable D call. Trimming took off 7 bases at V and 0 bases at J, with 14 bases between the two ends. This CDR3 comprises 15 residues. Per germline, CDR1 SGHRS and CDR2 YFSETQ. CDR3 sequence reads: CASQAWSSSGNTIYF. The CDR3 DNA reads TGCGCCAGCCAAGCTTGGTCTAGCTCTGGAAACACCATATATTTT.

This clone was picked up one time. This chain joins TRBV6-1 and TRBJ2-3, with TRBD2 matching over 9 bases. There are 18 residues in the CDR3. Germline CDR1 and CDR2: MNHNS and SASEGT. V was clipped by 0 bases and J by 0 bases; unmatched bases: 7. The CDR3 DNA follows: TGTGCCAGCAGTGAAGCGCTGACTAGCGGAGGGAGCACAGATACGCAGTATTTT. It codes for CASSEALTSGGSTDTQYF.

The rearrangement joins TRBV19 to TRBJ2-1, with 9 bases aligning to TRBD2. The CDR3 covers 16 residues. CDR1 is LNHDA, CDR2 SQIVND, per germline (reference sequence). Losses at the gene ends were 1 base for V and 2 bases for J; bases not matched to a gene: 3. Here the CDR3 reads CASSIGASGTYNEQFF. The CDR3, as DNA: TGTGCCAGTAGTATAGGGGCTAGCGGGACCTACAATGAGCAGTTCTTC.

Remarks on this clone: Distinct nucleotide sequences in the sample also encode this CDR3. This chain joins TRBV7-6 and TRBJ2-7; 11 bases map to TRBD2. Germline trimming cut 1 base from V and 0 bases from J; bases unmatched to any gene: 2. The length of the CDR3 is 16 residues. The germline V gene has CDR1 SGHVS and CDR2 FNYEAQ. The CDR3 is CASSLGGTSGSYEQYF. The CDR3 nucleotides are TGTGCCAGCAGCTTAGGGGGGACTAGCGGCTCCTACGAGCAGTACTTC.

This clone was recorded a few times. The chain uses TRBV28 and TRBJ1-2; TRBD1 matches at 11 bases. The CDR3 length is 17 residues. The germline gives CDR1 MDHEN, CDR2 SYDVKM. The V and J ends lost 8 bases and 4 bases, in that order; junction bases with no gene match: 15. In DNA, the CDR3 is TGTGCCAGCTCAAGTCTTCCGGGACAGGGGGTTTCCTATGGCTACACCTTC. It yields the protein CASSSLPGQGVSYGYTF.

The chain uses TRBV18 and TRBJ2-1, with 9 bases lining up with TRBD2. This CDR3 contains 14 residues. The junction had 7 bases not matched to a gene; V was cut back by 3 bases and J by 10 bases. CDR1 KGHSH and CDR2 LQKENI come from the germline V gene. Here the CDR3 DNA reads TGTGCCAGCTCACCCGGACTAGCGAAGAGCGAGCAGTTCTTC. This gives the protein CASSPGLAKSEQFF.

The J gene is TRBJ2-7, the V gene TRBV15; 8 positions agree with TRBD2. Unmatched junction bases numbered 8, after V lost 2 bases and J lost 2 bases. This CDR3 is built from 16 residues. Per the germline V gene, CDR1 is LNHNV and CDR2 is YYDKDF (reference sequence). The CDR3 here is CATSRRGYSGTYEQYF. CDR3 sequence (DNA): TGTGCCACCAGCAGAAGAGGGTATAGCGGGACCTACGAGCAGTACTTC.

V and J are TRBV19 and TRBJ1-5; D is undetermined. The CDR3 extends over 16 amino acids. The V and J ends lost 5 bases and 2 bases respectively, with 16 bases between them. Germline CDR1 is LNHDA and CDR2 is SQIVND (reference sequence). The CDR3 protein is CASSRSHAAGNQPQHF. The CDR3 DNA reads TGTGCCAGTAGTCGGTCGCACGCGGCGGGCAATCAGCCCCAGCATTTT. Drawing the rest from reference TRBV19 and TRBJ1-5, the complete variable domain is DGGITQSPKYLFRKEGQNVTLSCEQNLNHDAMYWYRQDPGQGLRLIYYSQIVNDFQKGDIAEGYSVSREKKESFPLTVTSAQKNPTAFYLCASSRSHAAGNQPQHFGDGTRLSIL.

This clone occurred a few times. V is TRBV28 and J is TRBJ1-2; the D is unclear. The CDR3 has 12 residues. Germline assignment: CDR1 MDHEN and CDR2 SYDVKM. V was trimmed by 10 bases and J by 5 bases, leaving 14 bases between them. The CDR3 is CAILQQPYGYTF. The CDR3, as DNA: TGTGCCATATTACAACAGCCGTATGGCTACACCTTC.

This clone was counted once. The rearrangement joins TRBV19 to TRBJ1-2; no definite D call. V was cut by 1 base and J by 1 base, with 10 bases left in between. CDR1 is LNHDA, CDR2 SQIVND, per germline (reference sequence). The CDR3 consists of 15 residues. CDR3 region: CASSIGATNNYGYTF. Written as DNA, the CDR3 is TGTGCCAGTAGTATAGGGGCCACCAATAACTATGGCTACACCTTC. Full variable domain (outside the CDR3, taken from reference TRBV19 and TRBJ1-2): DGGITQSPKYLFRKEGQNVTLSCEQNLNHDAMYWYRQDPGQGLRLIYYSQIVNDFQKGDIAEGYSVSREKKESFPLTVTSAQKNPTAFYLCASSIGATNNYGYTFGSGTRLTVV.

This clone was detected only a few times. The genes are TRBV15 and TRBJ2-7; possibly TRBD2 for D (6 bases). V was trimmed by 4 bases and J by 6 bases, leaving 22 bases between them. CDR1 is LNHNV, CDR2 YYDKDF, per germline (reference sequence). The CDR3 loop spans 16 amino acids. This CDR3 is CATSKEYGGTSGEQYF. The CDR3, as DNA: TGTGCCACCAGCAAAGAGTATGGGGGGACCTCGGGCGAGCAGTACTTC.

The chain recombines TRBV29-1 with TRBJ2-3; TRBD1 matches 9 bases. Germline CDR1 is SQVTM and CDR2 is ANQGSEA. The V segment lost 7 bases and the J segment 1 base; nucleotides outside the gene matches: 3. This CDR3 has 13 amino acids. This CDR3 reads CSGRQGGTDTQYF. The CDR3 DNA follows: TGCAGCGGGAGACAGGGGGGCACAGATACGCAGTATTTT.

CDR3 bases: TGTGCCAGCAGTTACTCCCTCACTAATGAAAAACTGTTTTTT. The encoded protein is CASSYSLTNEKLFF. V usage is TRBV6-5 and J usage is TRBJ1-4; D is uncertain. The length of the CDR3 is 14 residues. Germline CDR1 is MNHEY and CDR2 is SVGAGI. V was trimmed by 0 bases and J by 2 bases, leaving 4 bases between them.

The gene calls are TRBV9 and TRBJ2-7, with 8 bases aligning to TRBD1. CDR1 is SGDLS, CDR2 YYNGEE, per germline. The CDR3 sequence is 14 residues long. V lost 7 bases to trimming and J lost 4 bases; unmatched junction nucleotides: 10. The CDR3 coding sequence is TGTGCCAGCGGATCCGGGACAGGACGATACGAGCAGTACTTC. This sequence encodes CASGSGTGRYEQYF.

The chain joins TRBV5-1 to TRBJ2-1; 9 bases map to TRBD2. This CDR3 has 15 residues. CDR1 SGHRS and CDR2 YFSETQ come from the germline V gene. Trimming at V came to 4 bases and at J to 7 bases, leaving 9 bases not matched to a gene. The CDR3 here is CASSPLAGSGNEQFF. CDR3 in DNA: TGCGCCAGCAGCCCTCTAGCGGGATCAGGAAATGAGCAGTTCTTC.

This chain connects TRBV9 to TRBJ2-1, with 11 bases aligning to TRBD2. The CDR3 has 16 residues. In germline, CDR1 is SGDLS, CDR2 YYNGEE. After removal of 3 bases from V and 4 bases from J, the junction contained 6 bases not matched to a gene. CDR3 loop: CASSGRTSGSYNEQFF. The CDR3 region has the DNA TGTGCCAGCAGCGGACGAACTAGCGGGAGTTACAATGAGCAGTTCTTC.

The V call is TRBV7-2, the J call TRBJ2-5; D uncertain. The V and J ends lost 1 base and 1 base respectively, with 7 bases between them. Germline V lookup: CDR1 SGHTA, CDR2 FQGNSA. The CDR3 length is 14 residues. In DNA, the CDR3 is TGTGCCAGCAGCTTAGAGACTTTCCAAGAGACCCAGTACTTC. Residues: CASSLETFQETQYF.

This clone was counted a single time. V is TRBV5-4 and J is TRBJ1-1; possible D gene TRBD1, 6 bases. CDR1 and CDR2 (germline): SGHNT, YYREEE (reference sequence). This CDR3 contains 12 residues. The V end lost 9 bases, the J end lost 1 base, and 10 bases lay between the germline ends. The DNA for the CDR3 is TGTGCCATCGGGACACCGAACACTGAAGCTTTCTTT. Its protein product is CAIGTPNTEAFF.

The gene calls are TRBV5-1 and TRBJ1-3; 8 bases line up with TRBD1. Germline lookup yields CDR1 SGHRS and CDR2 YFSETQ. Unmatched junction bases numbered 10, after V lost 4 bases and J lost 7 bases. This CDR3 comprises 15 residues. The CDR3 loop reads CASSPGQAMGNTIYF. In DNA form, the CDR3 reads TGCGCCAGCAGCCCGGGACAGGCCATGGGGAACACCATATATTTT.